The clone carrying this T cell receptor beta chain is judged medium-sized (0.01 to 0.1%). Its antigen remains unknown. Alloreactive TCRbeta sequences came from sequencing proliferating CFSE-low cells in the MLR. Pre-transplant recipient cells responded to graft donor PBMCs, splenocytes, lymph-node cells, or third-party PBMCs. V shed 0 bases and J shed 3 bases, with 9 bases lying between them. CDR3 length: 15 amino acids. Germline V gives CDR1 SGHAT, CDR2 FQDESV (reference sequence). Sequencing was performed with immunoSEQ multiplex PCR; in TCRdb, only in-frame clones are kept and a portion is missing. The sample lists thousands of clones, about 40% occurring once. The data originate from a study of T cell clones after liver transplantation. Turning to the study itself: A pre-transplant mixed lymphocyte reaction with TCRbeta sequencing defined graft-donor-reactive clones followed in post-transplant blood.

This clonotype was sampled from a human patient who received a liver transplant. Some T cells may possibly be graft donor cells. Sequenced material: CD4+ T cells from cultured PBMCs. This chain joins TRBV11-1 and TRBJ2-1; possible D gene TRBD2, 5 bases. The CDR3 DNA follows: TGTGCCAGCAGCTTAGCGCCTGGGAGCTACAATGAGCAGTTCTTC. Its translation: CASSLAPGSYNEQFF.